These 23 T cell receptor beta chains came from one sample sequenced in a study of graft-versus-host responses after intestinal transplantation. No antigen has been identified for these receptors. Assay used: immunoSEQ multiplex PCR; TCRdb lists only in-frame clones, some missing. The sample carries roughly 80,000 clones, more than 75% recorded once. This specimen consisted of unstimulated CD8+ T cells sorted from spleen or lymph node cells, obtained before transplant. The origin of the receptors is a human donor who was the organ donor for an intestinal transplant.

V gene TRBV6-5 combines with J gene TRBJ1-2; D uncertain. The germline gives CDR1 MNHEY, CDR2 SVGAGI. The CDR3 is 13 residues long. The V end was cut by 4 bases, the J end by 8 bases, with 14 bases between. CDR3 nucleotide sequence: TGTGCCAGCAGTTCGGACCCAGCAGTCGGCTACACCTTC. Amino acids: CASSSDPAVGYTF.

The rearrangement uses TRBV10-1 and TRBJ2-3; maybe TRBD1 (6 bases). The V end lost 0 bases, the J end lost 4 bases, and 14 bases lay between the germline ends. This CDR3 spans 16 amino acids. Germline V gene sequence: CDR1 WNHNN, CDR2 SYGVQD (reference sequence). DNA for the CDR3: TGCGCCAGCAGTGAGTCCCCTCTGGGGGCCGCAGATACGCAGTATTTT. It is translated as CASSESPLGAADTQYF.

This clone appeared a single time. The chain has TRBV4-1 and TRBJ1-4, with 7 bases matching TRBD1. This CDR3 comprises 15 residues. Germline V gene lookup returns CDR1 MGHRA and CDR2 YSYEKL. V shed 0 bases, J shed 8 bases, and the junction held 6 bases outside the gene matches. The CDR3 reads CASSQESGGTEKLFF. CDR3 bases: TGCGCCAGCAGCCAAGAATCAGGGGGTACAGAAAAACTGTTTTTT.

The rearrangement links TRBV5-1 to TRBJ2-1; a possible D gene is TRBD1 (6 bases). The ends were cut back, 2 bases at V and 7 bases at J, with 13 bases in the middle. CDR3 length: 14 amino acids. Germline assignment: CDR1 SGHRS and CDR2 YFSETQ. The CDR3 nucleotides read TGCGCCAGCAGCTTAACAGGGTATCGGAATGAGCAGTTCTTC. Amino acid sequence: CASSLTGYRNEQFF.

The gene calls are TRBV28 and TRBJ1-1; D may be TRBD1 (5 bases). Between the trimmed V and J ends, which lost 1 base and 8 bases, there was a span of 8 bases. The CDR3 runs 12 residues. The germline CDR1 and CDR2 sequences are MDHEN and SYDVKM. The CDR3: CASSLFQGEAFF. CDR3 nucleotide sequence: TGTGCCAGCAGTTTATTCCAGGGCGAAGCTTTCTTT.

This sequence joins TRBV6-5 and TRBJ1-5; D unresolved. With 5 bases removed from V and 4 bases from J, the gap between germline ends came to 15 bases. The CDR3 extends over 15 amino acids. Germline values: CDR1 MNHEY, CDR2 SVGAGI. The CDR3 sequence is CASSVPEALNQPQHF. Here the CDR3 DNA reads TGTGCCAGCAGTGTTCCGGAGGCCTTAAATCAGCCCCAGCATTTT.

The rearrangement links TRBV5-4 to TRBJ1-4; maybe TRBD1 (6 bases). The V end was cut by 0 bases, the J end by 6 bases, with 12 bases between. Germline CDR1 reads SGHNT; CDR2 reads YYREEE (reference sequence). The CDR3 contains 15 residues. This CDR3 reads CASSLDPGEYEKLFF. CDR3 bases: TGTGCCAGCAGCTTGGATCCAGGGGAATATGAAAAACTGTTTTTT.

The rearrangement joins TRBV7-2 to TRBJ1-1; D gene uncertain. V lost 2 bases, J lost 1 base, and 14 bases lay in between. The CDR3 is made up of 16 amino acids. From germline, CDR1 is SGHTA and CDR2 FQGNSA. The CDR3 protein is CASSLTTDSGNTEAFF. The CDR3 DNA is TGTGCCAGCAGCTTAACGACGGATTCAGGGAACACTGAAGCTTTCTTT.

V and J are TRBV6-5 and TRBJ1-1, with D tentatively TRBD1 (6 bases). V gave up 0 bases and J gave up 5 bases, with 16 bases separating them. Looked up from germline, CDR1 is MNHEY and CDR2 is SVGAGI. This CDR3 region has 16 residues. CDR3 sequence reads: CASSYSTGGSRTEAFF. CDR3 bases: TGTGCCAGCAGTTACTCGACGGGGGGCTCAAGGACTGAAGCTTTCTTT.

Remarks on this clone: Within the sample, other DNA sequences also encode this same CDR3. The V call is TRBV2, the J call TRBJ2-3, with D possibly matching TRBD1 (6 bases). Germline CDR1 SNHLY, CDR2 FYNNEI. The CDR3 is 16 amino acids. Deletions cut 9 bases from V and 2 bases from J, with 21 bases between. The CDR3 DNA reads TGTGCCAGTAGCGATGACAGGTCTACTTACACAGATACGCAGTATTTT. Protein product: CASSDDRSTYTDTQYF.

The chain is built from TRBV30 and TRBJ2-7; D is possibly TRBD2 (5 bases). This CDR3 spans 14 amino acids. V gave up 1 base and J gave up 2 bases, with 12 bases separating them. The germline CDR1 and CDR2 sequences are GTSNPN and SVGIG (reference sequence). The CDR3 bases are TGTGCCTGGAGTGCCGGGATGAATCCCTACGAGCAGTACTTC. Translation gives CAWSAGMNPYEQYF.

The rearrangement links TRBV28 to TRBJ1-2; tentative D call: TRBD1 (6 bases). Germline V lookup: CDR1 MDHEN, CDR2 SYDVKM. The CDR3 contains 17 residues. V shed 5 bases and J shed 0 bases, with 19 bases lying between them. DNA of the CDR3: TGTGCCAGCAGTCCCCTGGGGGGGCAAGTAACTAACTATGGCTACACCTTC. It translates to CASSPLGGQVTNYGYTF.

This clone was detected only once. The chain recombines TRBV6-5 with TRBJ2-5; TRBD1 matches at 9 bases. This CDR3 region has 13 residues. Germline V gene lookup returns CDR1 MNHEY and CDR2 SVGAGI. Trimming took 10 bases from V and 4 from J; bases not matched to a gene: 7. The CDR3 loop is CATRTGAAETQYF. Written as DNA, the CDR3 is TGTGCCACCCGGACAGGGGCGGCAGAGACCCAGTACTTC.

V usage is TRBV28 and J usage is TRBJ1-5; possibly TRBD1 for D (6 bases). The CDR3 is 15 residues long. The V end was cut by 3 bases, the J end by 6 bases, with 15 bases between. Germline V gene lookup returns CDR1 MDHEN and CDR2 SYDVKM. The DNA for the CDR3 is TGTGCCAGCAGTTTCCCGGGGGCGGTTGGTCAGCCCCAGCATTTT. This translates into CASSFPGAVGQPQHF.

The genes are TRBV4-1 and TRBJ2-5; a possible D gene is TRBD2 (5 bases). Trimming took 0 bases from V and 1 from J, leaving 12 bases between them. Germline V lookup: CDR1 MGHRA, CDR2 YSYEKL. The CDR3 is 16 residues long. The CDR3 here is CASSQDGGLSQETQYF. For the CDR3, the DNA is TGCGCCAGCAGCCAAGATGGAGGACTGAGCCAAGAGACCCAGTACTTC.

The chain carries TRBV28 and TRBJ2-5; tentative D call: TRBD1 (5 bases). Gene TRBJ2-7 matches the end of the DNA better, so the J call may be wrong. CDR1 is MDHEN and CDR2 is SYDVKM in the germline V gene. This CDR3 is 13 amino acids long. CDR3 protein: CASSSQTAYEQYF. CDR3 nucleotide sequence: TGTGCCAGCAGCTCACAGACAGCTTACGAGCAGTACTTC.

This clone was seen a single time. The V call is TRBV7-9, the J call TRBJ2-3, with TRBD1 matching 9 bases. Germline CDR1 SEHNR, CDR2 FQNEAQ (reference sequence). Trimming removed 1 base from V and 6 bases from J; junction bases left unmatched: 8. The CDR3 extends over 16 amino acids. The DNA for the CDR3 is TGTGCCAGCAGCTTAGAGGTGGGACAGGGAACGGATACGCAGTATTTT. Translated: CASSLEVGQGTDTQYF.

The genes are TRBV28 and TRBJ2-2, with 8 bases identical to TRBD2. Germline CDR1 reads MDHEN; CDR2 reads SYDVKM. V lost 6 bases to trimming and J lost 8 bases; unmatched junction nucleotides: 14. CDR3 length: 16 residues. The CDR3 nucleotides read TGTGCCAGCAGATTCCCAACTAGCGGTGGGAATGGGGAGCTGTTTTTT. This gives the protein CASRFPTSGGNGELFF.

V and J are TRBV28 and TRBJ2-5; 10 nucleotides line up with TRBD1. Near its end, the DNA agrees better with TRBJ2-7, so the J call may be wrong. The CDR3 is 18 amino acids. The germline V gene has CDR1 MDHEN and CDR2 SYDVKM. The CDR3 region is CASSLFIAGQGKLYEQYF. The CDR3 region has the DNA TGTGCCAGCAGTTTATTCATCGCGGGACAGGGGAAACTCTACGAGCAGTACTTC.

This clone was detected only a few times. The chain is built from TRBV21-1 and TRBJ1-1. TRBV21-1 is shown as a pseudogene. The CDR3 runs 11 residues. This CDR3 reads CASKENTEAFF. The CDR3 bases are TGTGCCAGCAAGGAGAACACTGAAGCTTTCTTT.

The CDR3 loop is CAISRTTMGPNEQFF. In DNA, the CDR3 is TGTGCCATCAGTCGGACCACCATGGGGCCCAATGAGCAGTTCTTC. This chain uses TRBV10-3 with TRBJ2-1; D might be TRBD1 (5 bases). The germline CDR1 and CDR2 sequences are ENHRY and SYGVKD. The V end was cut by 5 bases, the J end by 6 bases, with 17 bases between. The CDR3 covers 15 residues.

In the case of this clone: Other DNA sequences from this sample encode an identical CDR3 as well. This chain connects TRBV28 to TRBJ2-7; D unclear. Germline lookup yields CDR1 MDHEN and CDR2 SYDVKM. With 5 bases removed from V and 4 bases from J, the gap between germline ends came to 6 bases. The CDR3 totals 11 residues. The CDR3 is CASSLTYEQYF. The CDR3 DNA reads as TGTGCCAGCAGTCTCACTTACGAGCAGTACTTC.

The CDR3 DNA follows: TGTGCCAGCAGTTACTCCCGGGGAAGCCCCTACGAGCAGTACTTC. This translates into CASSYSRGSPYEQYF. The chain uses TRBV6-5 and TRBJ2-7, with D possibly being TRBD2 (5 bases). Germline-derived CDR1 and CDR2 are MNHEY and SVGAGI. The ends were cut back, 0 bases at V and 2 bases at J, with 11 bases in the middle. The CDR3 spans 15 residues.